The 23 T cell receptor beta chains below all came from one sample that was sequenced in a study of identical twins. TCRdb called the 5' RACE reads again in MiXCR, with one record for every CDR3 protein. There are 1.5 million to 2 million distinct CDR3 sequences in the sample; under 35% occur only once, and about 0.27% lies in the top ten. The sequenced sample consisted of cord blood. These receptors were collected from a newborn girl in good health.

The V and J genes are TRBV15 and TRBJ2-7; no clear D. This CDR3 has 14 amino acids. In germline, CDR1 is LNHNV, CDR2 YYDKDF (reference sequence). Trimming pared 0 bases from V and 0 bases from J, leaving 6 bases between. The CDR3 sequence: CATSREDNSYEQYF. Written as DNA, the CDR3 is TGTGCCACCAGCAGAGAAGACAACTCCTACGAGCAGTACTTC.

This clonotype was found a few times. The CDR3 protein is CSARDMLLAGEEQYF. The CDR3 nucleotides are TGCAGTGCTAGAGATATGTTACTAGCGGGAGAAGAGCAGTACTTC. The J gene is TRBJ2-7, the V gene TRBV20-1, with 11 bases that match TRBD2. The length of the CDR3 is 15 residues. The trim removed 0 bases at V and 7 bases at J, leaving 8 bases unmatched. Germline assignment: CDR1 DFQATT and CDR2 SNEGSKA (reference sequence).

This clonotype was observed a few times. The V and J genes are TRBV24-1 and TRBJ2-1; D could derive from TRBD1 or TRBD2 (5 bases each). V shed 9 bases and J shed 7 bases, with 21 bases lying between them. The CDR3 has 15 residues. Germline assignment: CDR1 KGHDR and CDR2 SFDVKD. CDR3 bases: TGTGCCACCTCAATTGGACATTCGGGAAGGAATGAGCAGTTCTTC. Amino acid sequence: CATSIGHSGRNEQFF.

The chain couples TRBV20-1 to TRBJ2-7; D unclear. Trimming pared 3 bases from V and 0 bases from J, leaving 6 bases between. There are 12 residues in the CDR3. Germline CDR1 and CDR2: DFQATT and SNEGSKA (reference sequence). CDR3 protein: CSARVNSYEQYF. CDR3 bases: TGCAGTGCTAGGGTGAACTCCTACGAGCAGTACTTC.

V usage is TRBV5-1 and J usage is TRBJ1-1, with 10 bases identical to TRBD1. Per germline, CDR1 SGHRS and CDR2 YFSETQ. This CDR3 spans 14 amino acids. With 5 bases clipped from V and 5 bases from J, the junction kept 6 bases outside the gene matches. The CDR3: CASSRTGGVTEAFF. The CDR3 DNA sequence: TGCGCCAGCAGTAGGACAGGGGGGGTAACTGAAGCTTTCTTT.

This chain joins TRBV6-1 and TRBJ1-5; 9 bases fit TRBD1. J lost 0 bases, V lost 4 bases, and 7 bases had no gene match. The CDR3 is 17 amino acids. In germline, CDR1 is MNHNS, CDR2 SASEGT. CDR3 DNA sequence: TGTGCCAGCAGTGTAAGGGACAGGGATTATAGCAATCAGCCCCAGCATTTT. Translation: CASSVRDRDYSNQPQHF.

This clonotype came up a few times. The rearrangement links TRBV29-1 to TRBJ1-1; possibly TRBD1 for D (6 bases). The ends were cut back, 5 bases at V and 2 bases at J, with 15 bases in the middle. This CDR3 spans 14 amino acids. The germline V gene has CDR1 SQVTM and CDR2 ANQGSEA. This CDR3 reads CSVYRASSNTEAFF. CDR3 DNA sequence: TGCAGCGTTTACAGGGCCAGCTCCAACACTGAAGCTTTCTTT. Full variable domain (remainder filled in from reference TRBV29-1 and TRBJ1-1): SAVISQKPSRDICQRGTSLTIQCQVDSQVTMMFWYRQQPGQSLTLIATANQGSEATYESGFVIDKFPISRPNLTFSTLTVSNMSPEDSSIYLCSVYRASSNTEAFFGQGTRLTVV.

This clonotype occurred a few times. The chain recombines TRBV7-2 with TRBJ2-1; TRBD1 is a possible D gene (6 bases). The CDR3 is 14 residues long. V shed 1 base and J shed 6 bases, with 10 bases lying between them. The germline V gene has CDR1 SGHTA and CDR2 FQGNSA. CDR3 DNA sequence: TGTGCCAGCAGCTTAGGGACAGTCCCCAATGAGCAGTTCTTC. Translated, it gives CASSLGTVPNEQFF.

V and J are TRBV12-3 or TRBV12-4 and TRBJ1-1; D is perhaps TRBD1 (6 bases). The CDR3 runs 14 residues. Trimming took off 6 bases at V and 8 bases at J, with 19 bases between the two ends. The CDR3: CASSPGVSRVEAFF. CDR3 in DNA: TGTGCCAGCAGCCCAGGGGTTAGCAGGGTCGAAGCTTTCTTT.

This clonotype has ten or more counts. This chain connects TRBV4-1 to TRBJ2-5; D unresolved. The CDR3 has 14 amino acids. V shed 4 bases and J shed 1 base, with 10 bases lying between them. CDR1 and CDR2 from the germline V gene are MGHRA and YSYEKL. CDR3 sequence: CASSRSLVQETQYF. In DNA form, the CDR3 reads TGCGCCAGCAGCCGGAGCTTAGTCCAAGAGACCCAGTACTTC.

The V call is TRBV6-1, the J call TRBJ2-4, with D unresolved. The tail of the sequence fits TRBJ2-7 better, so the J call may be wrong. The CDR3 loop spans 12 amino acids. From germline, CDR1 is MNHNS and CDR2 SASEGT. This CDR3 reads CASSGQRGEQYF. CDR3 coding DNA: TGTGCCAGCAGCGGGCAACGCGGCGAGCAGTACTTC.

The rearrangement links TRBV20-1 to TRBJ2-7, with TRBD1 matching 12 bases. The CDR3 is 12 residues long. Per germline, CDR1 DFQATT and CDR2 SNEGSKA (reference sequence). This CDR3 reads CSWDRGRYEQYF. The CDR3 DNA is TGCAGCTGGGACAGGGGGCGATACGAGCAGTACTTC.

This clonotype was seen a handful of times. The rearrangement joins TRBV10-2 to TRBJ2-1; perhaps TRBD1 as D (6 bases). V shed 3 bases and J shed 4 bases, with 16 bases lying between them. Germline V gene data show CDR1 as WSHSY and CDR2 as SAAADI. This CDR3 has 16 residues. In DNA form, the CDR3 reads TGCGCCAGCAGTGACCGGGGACCGGGACAATACAATGAGCAGTTCTTC. This gives the protein CASSDRGPGQYNEQFF.

This clonotype was observed a handful of times. The chain joins TRBV21-1 to TRBJ2-3. TRBV21-1 is a listed pseudogene. There are 13 residues in the CDR3. The CDR3 DNA sequence: TGTGCCATCCAGATTCGTGGCACAGATACGCAGTATTTT. Its protein is CAIQIRGTDTQYF.

This clonotype was detected many times. The rearrangement joins TRBV20-1 to TRBJ2-7, with D tentatively TRBD1 (5 bases). The ends were cut back, 0 bases at V and 0 bases at J, with 9 bases in the middle. The CDR3 totals 14 residues. Per the germline V gene, CDR1 is DFQATT and CDR2 is SNEGSKA (reference sequence). The CDR3 nucleotides are TGCAGTGCTAGAGATCAGGGCACCTCCTACGAGCAGTACTTC. Its translation is CSARDQGTSYEQYF.

This clonotype was seen ten or more times. The J gene is TRBJ2-1, the V gene TRBV12-3 or TRBV12-4, with a weak D call TRBD2 (7 bases). This CDR3 has 12 residues. The V gene lost 6 bases and the J gene lost 5 bases, with 8 bases spanning the gap. The CDR3 spells CASRGGDNEQFF. The CDR3 DNA is TGTGCCAGCAGAGGGGGGGACAATGAGCAGTTCTTC.

Ten or more counts support this clonotype. The chain has TRBV29-1 and TRBJ1-2; D possibly corresponds to TRBD1 (5 bases). The V gene lost 4 bases and the J gene lost 3 bases, with 12 bases spanning the gap. The germline CDR1 and CDR2 sequences are SQVTM and ANQGSEA. The CDR3 is made up of 13 amino acids. The CDR3 DNA reads TGCAGCGTTGGGCAGGGAGAGGACTATGGCTACACCTTC. Protein sequence: CSVGQGEDYGYTF.

This rearrangement joins TRBV20-1 to TRBJ2-4; D unresolved. Trimming stripped 3 bases from V and 13 bases from J, with 10 bases between. The CDR3 totals 10 residues. Looked up from germline, CDR1 is DFQATT and CDR2 is SNEGSKA (reference sequence). The CDR3 DNA sequence: TGCAGTGCTAGGCTCGAGTCACAGTACTTC. Translated: CSARLESQYF.

This clonotype was found a few times. J is TRBJ2-1 and V is TRBV6-2 or TRBV6-3; the match to TRBD2 covers 7 bases. CDR1 MNHEY and CDR2 SVGEGT come from the germline V gene. This CDR3 spans 14 amino acids. The J segment lost 9 bases and the V segment lost 10 bases, leaving 15 bases of the junction unmatched. The CDR3 sequence is CATVPDGGLGEQFF. The CDR3 region has the DNA TGTGCCACGGTGCCCGACGGGGGGTTAGGTGAGCAGTTCTTC.

This clonotype was seen a few times. The rearrangement joins TRBV7-6 to TRBJ2-3; tentatively, D is TRBD2 (6 bases). Trimming took 4 bases from V and 1 from J, leaving 18 bases between them. From germline, CDR1 is SGHVS and CDR2 FNYEAQ. The CDR3 length is 17 residues. The CDR3 DNA reads TGTGCCAGCAGCTCGTTAGTCCGGGGGTGGGGCACAGATACGCAGTATTTT. Its protein product is CASSSLVRGWGTDTQYF.

The V gene is TRBV21-1, the J gene TRBJ2-3; no check of the table's D call, TRBD2, against the DNA was made. TRBV21-1 is a pseudogene. The CDR3 runs to 16 residues. CDR3 sequence: CASSNRAGLATDTQYF. CDR3 nucleotide sequence: TGTGCCAGCAGCAACCGGGCGGGACTAGCTACAGATACGCAGTATTTT.

This chain links TRBV7-8 with TRBJ1-2; unclear D gene. The CDR3 consists of 15 residues. Germline CDR1 SGHVS, CDR2 FQNEAQ. With 3 bases removed from V and 0 bases from J, the gap between germline ends came to 11 bases. The CDR3 region has the DNA TGTGCCAGCAGCTTCCGTCAGCCAGCTAACTATGGCTACACCTTC. This encodes CASSFRQPANYGYTF.

This clonotype has only a few counts. The chain has TRBV18 and TRBJ2-4; 9 positions agree with TRBD1. The assigned J gene may be wrong: the sequence end matches TRBJ2-7 better. The CDR3 has 16 residues. The V gene's germline CDR1 is KGHSH and CDR2 LQKENI. The CDR3 spells CASSPGQGIIVDEQYF. DNA for the CDR3: TGTGCCAGCTCACCTGGACAGGGGATAATAGTGGACGAGCAGTACTTC.